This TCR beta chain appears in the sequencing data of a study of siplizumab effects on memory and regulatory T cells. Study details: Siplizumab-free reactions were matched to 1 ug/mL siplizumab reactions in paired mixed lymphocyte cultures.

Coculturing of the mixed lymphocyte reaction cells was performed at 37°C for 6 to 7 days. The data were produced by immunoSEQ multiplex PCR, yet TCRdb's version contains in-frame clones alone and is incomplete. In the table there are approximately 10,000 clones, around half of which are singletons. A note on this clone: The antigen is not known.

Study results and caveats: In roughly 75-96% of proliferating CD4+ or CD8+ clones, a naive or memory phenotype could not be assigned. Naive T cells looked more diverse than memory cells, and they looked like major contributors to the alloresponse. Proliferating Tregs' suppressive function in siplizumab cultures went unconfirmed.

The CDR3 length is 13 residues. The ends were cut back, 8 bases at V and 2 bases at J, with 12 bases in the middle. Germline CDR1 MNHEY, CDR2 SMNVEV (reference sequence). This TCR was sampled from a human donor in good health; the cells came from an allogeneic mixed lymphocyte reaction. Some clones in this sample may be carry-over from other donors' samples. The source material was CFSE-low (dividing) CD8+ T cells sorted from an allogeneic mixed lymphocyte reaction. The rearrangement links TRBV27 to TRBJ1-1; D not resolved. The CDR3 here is CASCHRGNTEAFF. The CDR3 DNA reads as TGTGCCAGCTGTCACCGCGGAAACACTGAAGCTTTCTTT.